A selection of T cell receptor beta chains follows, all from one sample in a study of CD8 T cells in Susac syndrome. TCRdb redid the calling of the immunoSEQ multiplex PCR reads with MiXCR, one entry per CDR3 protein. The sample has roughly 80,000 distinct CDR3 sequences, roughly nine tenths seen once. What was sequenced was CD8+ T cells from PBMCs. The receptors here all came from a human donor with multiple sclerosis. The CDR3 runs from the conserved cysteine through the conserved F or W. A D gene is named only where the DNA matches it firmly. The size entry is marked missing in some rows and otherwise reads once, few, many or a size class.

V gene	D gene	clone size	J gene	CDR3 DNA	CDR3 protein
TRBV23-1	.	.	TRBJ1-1	TGCGCCAGCAGGAGCCTCCCAAACACTGAAGCTTTCTTT	CASRSLPNTEAFF
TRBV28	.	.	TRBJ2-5	TGTGCCAGCAGTCCGACAGGACGAGAGACCCAGTACTTC	CASSPTGRETQYF
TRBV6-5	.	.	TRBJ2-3	TGTGCCAGCAGTCCTGGGGAACCCCTCACAGATACGCAGTATTTT	CASSPGEPLTDTQYF
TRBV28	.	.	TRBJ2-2	TGTGCCAGCAGTTTCCCCCCTGGATTGAACACCGGGGAGCTGTTTTTT	CASSFPPGLNTGELFF
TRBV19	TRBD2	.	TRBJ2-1	TGTGCCAGTAGTAGCGGGAGCGGCTATGAGCAGTTCTTC	CASSSGSGYEQFF
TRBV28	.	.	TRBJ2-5	TGTGCCAGTGGAATCAAGGGGGAGACCCAGTACTTC	CASGIKGETQYF
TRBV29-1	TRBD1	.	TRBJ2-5	TGCAGCGTTGGCGACAGGGGTGTCACGGAGACCCAGTACTTC	CSVGDRGVTETQYF
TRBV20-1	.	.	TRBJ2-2	TGCAGTGCTAGAGTGGAACTAAGCGCGGGGGAGCTGTTTTTT	CSARVELSAGELFF
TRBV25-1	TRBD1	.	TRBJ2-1	TGTGCCAGCAGTGAATTGGGGACAGGGGGCATTCATGAGCAGTTCTTC	CASSELGTGGIHEQFF
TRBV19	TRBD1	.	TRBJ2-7	TGTGCCAGTAGTATAGCATTGGGGAGGACAGGGGACTACGAGCAGTACTTC	CASSIALGRTGDYEQYF
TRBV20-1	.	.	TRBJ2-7	TGCAGTGCTAGAGATTCGTCGCATTCCTACGAGCAGTACTTC	CSARDSSHSYEQYF
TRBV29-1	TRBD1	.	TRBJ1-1	TGCAGCGCCCGGACAGGCACCCACCCAGAAGCTTTCTTT	CSARTGTHPEAFF
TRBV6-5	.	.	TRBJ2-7	TGTGCCAGCAGTTACGGGCAGGGATTTCGCTACGAGCAGTACTTC	CASSYGQGFRYEQYF
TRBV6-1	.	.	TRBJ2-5	TGTGCCAGCAGTGTGGCAGCCGAAGAGACCCAGTACTTC	CASSVAAEETQYF
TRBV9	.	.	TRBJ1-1	TGTGCCAGCAGCCTCGGTGGAGGGGACACTGAAGCTTTCTTT	CASSLGGGDTEAFF
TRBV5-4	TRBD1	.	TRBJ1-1	TGTGCCAGCAGCAGCCGGGACAGGGACACTGAAGCTTTCTTT	CASSSRDRDTEAFF
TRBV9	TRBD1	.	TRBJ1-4	TGTGCCAGCAGCGAAGGACAGGGGGCACCCAGTGCAACTAATGAAAAACTGTTTTTT	CASSEGQGAPSATNEKLFF
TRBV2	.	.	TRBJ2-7	TGTGCCAGCAGAGGGGCTGGCAGCCCGACCTCCTACGAGCAGTACTTC	CASRGAGSPTSYEQYF
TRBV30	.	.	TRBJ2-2	TGTGCCTGGAGTGTTAGGGCTATTACCGGGGAGCTGTTTTTT	CAWSVRAITGELFF
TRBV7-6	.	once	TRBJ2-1	TGTGCCAGCAGCCTCCCCCGGGGCGTGAACAATGAGCAGTTCTTC	CASSLPRGVNNEQFF
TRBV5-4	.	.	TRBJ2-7	TGTGCCAGCAGCGGTAGGGAAGGCTCCTACGAGCAGTACTTC	CASSGREGSYEQYF
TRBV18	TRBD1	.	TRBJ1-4	TGTGCCAGCTCACCACGACAGGGTGATGAAAAACTGTTTTTT	CASSPRQGDEKLFF
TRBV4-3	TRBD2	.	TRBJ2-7	TGCGCCAGCAGCCAAGGGACTAGCGGTTTTTACGAGCAGTACTTC	CASSQGTSGFYEQYF
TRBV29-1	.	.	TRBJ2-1	TGCAGCGTCGGTGGCAATGAGCAGTTCTTC	CSVGGNEQFF
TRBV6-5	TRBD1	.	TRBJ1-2	TGTGCCAGCAGTTACGGGGGGGACAGCTATGGCTACACCTTC	CASSYGGDSYGYTF
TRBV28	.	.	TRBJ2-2	TGTGCCAGCAGTCAAACAGTGGCGGGGGAGCTGTTTTTT	CASSQTVAGELFF
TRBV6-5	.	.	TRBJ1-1	TGTGCCAGCAGTTTCCTACAGATGAACACTGAAGCTTTCTTT	CASSFLQMNTEAFF
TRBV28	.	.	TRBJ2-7	TGTGCCAGCAGTTTCACTTTTATGGGGTTTTCCTACGAGCAGTACTTC	CASSFTFMGFSYEQYF
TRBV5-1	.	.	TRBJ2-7	TGCGCCAGCAGCTTGGCCTGGGGTCCGGGCTACGAGCAGTACTTC	CASSLAWGPGYEQYF
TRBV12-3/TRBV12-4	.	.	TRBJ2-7	TGTGCCAGCAGCACAGGGAGAGCCTACGAGCAGTACTTC	CASSTGRAYEQYF
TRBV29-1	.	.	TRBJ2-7	TGCAGCGTTGAAGGTGGGGGACATTCCTACGAGCAGTACTTC	CSVEGGGHSYEQYF
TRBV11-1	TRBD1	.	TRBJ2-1	TGTGCCAGCAGCTCAAAGAAGGATTGGACAGGTCCGAGTCCAATTAGCTCCTACAATGAGCAGTTCTTC	CASSSKKDWTGPSPISSYNEQFF
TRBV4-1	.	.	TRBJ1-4	TGCGCCAGCAGCCAAGTTGAGGGTGAAAAACTGTTTTTT	CASSQVEGEKLFF
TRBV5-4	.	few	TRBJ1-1	TGTGCCAGCGGGCTAAACACTGAAGCTTTCTTT	CASGLNTEAFF
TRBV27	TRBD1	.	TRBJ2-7	TGTGCCAGCAGTCTTCAACGGACAGGGTCCTACGAGCAGTACTTC	CASSLQRTGSYEQYF
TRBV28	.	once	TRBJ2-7	TGTGCCAGCAGAGGCTTGGAGGCCGAGCAGTACTTC	CASRGLEAEQYF
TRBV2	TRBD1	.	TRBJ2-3	TGTGCCAGCAGTGAGGGGGACAGCTCGAGAACTAGCACAGATACGCAGTATTTT	CASSEGDSSRTSTDTQYF
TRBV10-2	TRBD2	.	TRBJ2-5	TGCGCCAGCGCCGCAGCGGGAGTCGTCCAAGAGACCCAGTACTTC	CASAAAGVVQETQYF
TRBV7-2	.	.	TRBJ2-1	TGTGCCAGCAGCTTAGAAGTGGTTGAGACCTACAATGAGCAGTTCTTC	CASSLEVVETYNEQFF
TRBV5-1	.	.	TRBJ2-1	TGCGCCAGCAGCCTGGACCCCAATGAGCAGTTCTTC	CASSLDPNEQFF
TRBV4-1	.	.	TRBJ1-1	TGCGCCAGCAGCCAAGTGGAAGGGGGGAACACTGAAGCTTTCTTT	CASSQVEGGNTEAFF
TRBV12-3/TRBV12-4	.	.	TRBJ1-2	TGTGCCAGCAGTTTACCCGGAGAGACAGCTAACTATGGCTACACCTTC	CASSLPGETANYGYTF
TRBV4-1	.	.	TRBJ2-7	TGCGCCAGCAGCCGTATCTACCTAGCCAACGAGCAGTACTTC	CASSRIYLANEQYF
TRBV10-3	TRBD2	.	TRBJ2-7	TGTGCCGCTCTGGGACTAGCGGGAGGATCCTACGAGCAGTACTTC	CAALGLAGGSYEQYF
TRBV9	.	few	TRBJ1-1	TGTGCCAGCAGCGTAGCGGGTGGGAACACTGAAGCTTTCTTT	CASSVAGGNTEAFF
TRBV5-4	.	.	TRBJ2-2	TGTGCCAGCAACTCAGAAACCGGGGAGCTGTTTTTT	CASNSETGELFF
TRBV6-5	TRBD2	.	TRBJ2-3	TGTGCCAGCAGTTATGGGACTAGCCCGACAGATACGCAGTATTTT	CASSYGTSPTDTQYF
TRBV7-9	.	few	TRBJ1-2	TGTGCCAGCAGCTTGCCGGAGAACTATGGCTACACCTTC	CASSLPENYGYTF
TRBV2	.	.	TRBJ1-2	TGTGCCAGCAGTGAAGGGCAGGGACCCTATGGCTACACCTTC	CASSEGQGPYGYTF